The 21 T cell receptor beta chains listed next were all sequenced from one sample in a study of post-analysis software for immune sequencing data (dated by TCRdb to between 2015 and 2017). No antigen has been assigned to these receptors. The protocol used for the library was PCR. For sequencing, an Illumina HiSeq 2500 was employed. To reduce PCR and sequencing biases, unique molecular identifiers were incorporated into the TCR beta cDNA libraries. TCRdb's own reprocessing of the public reads used fastp at Q25 and MiXCR and kept productive beta chains. Records with the same CDR3 protein are collapsed into one entry carrying the most frequent genes and DNA. The sample table shows a few hundred thousand distinct CDR3 sequences, and about a third are seen once. The ten largest clones take up about 5.6% of the sample. General conclusions and limits of the study: A handful of TRBV segments, including TRBV5-6, TRBV5-1 and TRBV20-1, were significantly more frequent in patients than controls.

Input material: blood. These receptors were taken from a girl aged 2 to 17 with multiple sclerosis.

This clonotype was observed a few times. This chain connects TRBV6-5 to TRBJ1-2, with D perhaps TRBD1 (5 bases). The CDR3 is 14 amino acids. The germline V gene encodes CDR1 MNHEY and CDR2 SVGAGI. Trimming stripped 0 bases from V and 3 bases from J, with 8 bases between. CDR3 region: CASSYSGVDYGYTF. The CDR3 DNA reads TGTGCCAGCAGTTACTCGGGGGTAGACTATGGCTACACCTTC.

This clonotype was seen only a few times. The CDR3 bases are TGTGCCAGCACCCTACAGGGGGGGGATACGCAGTATTTT. Translated, it gives CASTLQGGDTQYF. The chain recombines TRBV7-2 with TRBJ2-3; perhaps TRBD1 as D (8 bases). Germline CDR1 is SGHTA and CDR2 is FQGNSA. V gave up 7 bases and J gave up 6 bases, with 14 bases separating them. The CDR3 contains 13 residues. The entire variable domain, with the rest obtained from reference TRBV7-2 and TRBJ2-3, is as follows: GAGVSQSPSNKVTEKGKDVELRCDPISGHTALYWYRQSLGQGLEFLIYFQGNSAPDKSGLPSDRFSAERTGGSVSTLTIQRTQQEDSAVYLCASTLQGGDTQYFGPGTRLTVL.

The V gene is TRBV6-5, the J gene TRBJ2-1; no reliable D call. This CDR3 spans 13 amino acids. The V and J ends lost 4 bases and 9 bases respectively, with 13 bases between them. CDR1 MNHEY and CDR2 SVGAGI come from the germline V gene. This chain's CDR3 is CASSSPSVSEQFF. CDR3 DNA sequence: TGTGCCAGCAGTTCCCCGTCCGTATCTGAGCAGTTCTTC.

The V gene is TRBV9, the J gene TRBJ1-1; D perhaps matches TRBD1 (6 bases). This CDR3 is 13 amino acids long. The germline V gene has CDR1 SGDLS and CDR2 YYNGEE. Trimming took 0 bases from V and 5 from J, leaving 8 bases between them. Here the CDR3 DNA reads TGTGCCAGCAGCGTAGTCACAGGGACTGAAGCTTTCTTT. Encoded protein: CASSVVTGTEAFF. The variable domain in full, with the rest retrieved from reference TRBV9 and TRBJ1-1, is DSGVTQTPKHLITATGQRVTLRCSPRSGDLSVYWYQQSLDQGLQFLIQYYNGEERAKGNILERFSAQQFPDLHSELNLSSLELGDSALYFCASSVVTGTEAFFGQGTRLTVV.

This clonotype was recorded a few times. The V and J genes are TRBV20-1 and TRBJ1-3, with D perhaps matching TRBD1 (5 bases). Per the germline V gene, CDR1 is DFQATT and CDR2 is SNEGSKA (reference sequence). There are 13 residues in the CDR3. With 1 base removed from V and 4 bases from J, the gap between germline ends came to 8 bases. The CDR3 nucleotides are TGCAGTGCTAGAGGAGGGGTCGGAAACACCATATATTTT. Translation: CSARGGVGNTIYF.

DNA for the CDR3: TGTGCCAGCAGCTTAGATTCGAGTCTACAGGGGGGAACTGAAGCTTTCTTT. Translating it yields CASSLDSSLQGGTEAFF. The V and J genes are TRBV11-2 and TRBJ1-1; 8 bases match TRBD1. The CDR3 sequence is 17 residues long. The V gene's germline CDR1 is SGHAT and CDR2 FQNNGV. V dropped 0 bases and J dropped 5; count of bases not matched to a gene: 11.

The genes are TRBV18 and TRBJ2-5, with D possibly TRBD1 on 7 matching bases. V shed 3 bases and J shed 2 bases, with 16 bases lying between them. CDR1 and CDR2 from the germline V gene are KGHSH and LQKENI. The CDR3 length is 16 residues. CDR3 amino acids: CASSPLDREVQETQYF. The CDR3 bases are TGTGCCAGCTCACCCCTCGACAGGGAGGTGCAAGAGACCCAGTACTTC. Variable domain in full (rest from reference TRBV18 and TRBJ2-5): NAGVMQNPRHLVRRRGQEARLRCSPMKGHSHVYWYRQLPEEGLKFMVYLQKENIIDESGMPKERFSAEFPKEGPSILRIQQVVRGDSAAYFCASSPLDREVQETQYFGPGTRLLVL.

As concerns this clonotype: An end of the junction differs from the germline gene, which may be a read error. The chain employs TRBV7-2 and TRBJ2-1, with 7 positions matching TRBD2. The CDR3 is made up of 13 amino acids. CDR1 and CDR2 from the germline V gene are SGHTA and FQGNSA. The DNA of the CDR3 is TGTGCCAGCAGCTCGGGGGACTACAATGGGCAGTTCTTC. Its translation is CASSSGDYNGQFF.

This clonotype was seen a few times. V gene TRBV5-5 combines with J gene TRBJ1-2, with 11 bases fitting TRBD1. Trimming at V came to 4 bases and at J to 4 bases, leaving 12 bases not matched to a gene. CDR3 length equals 17 residues. Germline V lookup: CDR1 SGHKS, CDR2 YYEKEE (reference sequence). The CDR3 protein is CASSLGQGGGLGYGYTF. CDR3 coding DNA: TGTGCCAGCAGCCTGGGACAGGGGGGTGGACTAGGCTATGGCTACACCTTC.

The V and J genes are TRBV11-2 and TRBJ1-6, with a tentative D call TRBD1 (6 bases). With 0 bases removed from V and 8 bases from J, the gap between germline ends came to 11 bases. Germline assignment: CDR1 SGHAT and CDR2 FQNNGV. The length of the CDR3 is 15 residues. The CDR3 protein is CASSLDVDSYSPLHF. CDR3 in DNA: TGTGCCAGCAGCTTAGATGTGGACAGTTATTCACCCCTCCACTTT.

The genes are TRBV10-3 and TRBJ1-1; no definite D call. The CDR3 extends over 15 amino acids. Germline CDR1 reads ENHRY; CDR2 reads SYGVKD. Between the trimmed V and J ends, which lost 6 bases and 5 bases, there was a span of 19 bases. The chain's CDR3 is CAISSEVDLGTEAFF. The CDR3 DNA reads TGTGCCATCAGCTCAGAGGTCGACCTCGGGACTGAAGCTTTCTTT.

This clonotype appeared a few times. The J gene is TRBJ2-5, the V gene TRBV7-2, with D tentatively TRBD1 or TRBD2 (5 bases each). The CDR3 is made up of 15 amino acids. Trimming removed 3 bases from V and 1 base from J, with 12 bases in between. Per germline, CDR1 SGHTA and CDR2 FQGNSA. CDR3 sequence reads: CASSFLWGIQETQYF. The CDR3 DNA reads as TGTGCCAGCAGCTTCCTCTGGGGGATCCAAGAGACCCAGTACTTC.

This chain joins TRBV20-1 and TRBJ2-7, with D possibly being TRBD1 (6 bases). The DNA end lines up better with TRBJ2-4; the J call may be wrong. Per the germline V gene, CDR1 is DFQATT and CDR2 is SNEGSKA (reference sequence). This CDR3 is 17 amino acids long. The CDR3 sequence: CSARDQGRLSKSNIQYF. In DNA, the CDR3 is TGCAGTGCTAGAGATCAGGGGCGCTTGTCCAAAAGCAACATTCAGTACTTC.

In its sample, this clonotype was seen a few times. This chain connects TRBV11-2 to TRBJ1-2; D possibly corresponds to TRBD1 (6 bases). The CDR3 is 13 residues long. Trimming cost V 5 bases and J 4 bases, with 11 bases left between them. Germline loops: CDR1 SGHAT, CDR2 FQNNGV. In nucleotides, the CDR3 is TGTGCCAGCAGCCTGGGACATAGCTATGGCTACACCTTC. Its translation is CASSLGHSYGYTF.

This clonotype has just one count. The J gene is TRBJ2-5, the V gene TRBV14; possible D gene TRBD1, 5 bases. Between the trimmed V and J ends, which lost 3 bases and 0 bases, there was a span of 17 bases. CDR3 length: 17 amino acids. Germline CDR1 is SGHDN and CDR2 is FVKESK. The CDR3 sequence: CASSQDTGDTNQETQYF. CDR3 nucleotide sequence: TGTGCCAGCAGCCAGGATACAGGAGATACCAACCAAGAGACCCAGTACTTC.

The V and J genes are TRBV2 and TRBJ2-5; the D is unclear. The CDR3 length is 12 residues. CDR1 and CDR2 (germline): SNHLY, FYNNEI. Deletions cut 6 bases from V and 11 bases from J, with 16 bases between. Here the CDR3 DNA reads TGTGCCAGCAGCATGACTGTCAATGAGCAGTACTTC. This encodes CASSMTVNEQYF.

There are a few counts of this clonotype. The chain is built from TRBV20-1 and TRBJ2-3; 8 bases map to TRBD1. Germline V gene lookup returns CDR1 DFQATT and CDR2 SNEGSKA (reference sequence). This CDR3 contains 14 residues. V was pared by 6 bases and J by 1 base, with 6 bases of the junction left unmatched. This CDR3 is CSAEQGEGTDTQYF. The CDR3 DNA sequence: TGCAGTGCGGAACAGGGGGAGGGCACAGATACGCAGTATTTT.

The genes are TRBV19 and TRBJ2-7; 9 nucleotides agree with TRBD1. V lost 7 bases to trimming and J lost 3 bases; unmatched junction nucleotides: 7. The CDR3 runs to 14 residues. In germline, CDR1 is LNHDA, CDR2 SQIVND (reference sequence). The CDR3 bases are TGTGCCAGTACCAAGGGGACAGGGAACTACGAGCAGTACTTC. Amino acids: CASTKGTGNYEQYF. The full variable domain, completed using reference TRBV19 and TRBJ2-7, is DGGITQSPKYLFRKEGQNVTLSCEQNLNHDAMYWYRQDPGQGLRLIYYSQIVNDFQKGDIAEGYSVSREKKESFPLTVTSAQKNPTAFYLCASTKGTGNYEQYFGPGTRLTVT.

This CDR3 is CASSIRHAAPETQYF. The CDR3 coding sequence is TGTGCCAGCAGTATACGACACGCGGCCCCCGAGACCCAGTACTTC. The chain recombines TRBV6-5 with TRBJ2-5; D unresolved. V lost 5 bases, J lost 5 bases, and 18 bases lay in between. Per the germline V gene, CDR1 is MNHEY and CDR2 is SVGAGI. This CDR3 has 15 residues.

J is TRBJ2-5 and V is TRBV5-1; 15 nucleotides align to TRBD2. The CDR3 sequence is 17 residues long. V was clipped by 2 bases and J by 3 bases; unmatched bases: 5. Germline CDR1 is SGHRS and CDR2 is YFSETQ. The CDR3: CASSLGLAGGPEETQYF. DNA for the CDR3: TGCGCCAGCAGCTTAGGACTAGCGGGGGGGCCTGAAGAGACCCAGTACTTC.

This clonotype was counted a single time. The V gene is TRBV29-1, the J gene TRBJ1-2; D is unclear. The germline V gene encodes CDR1 SQVTM and CDR2 ANQGSEA. Trimming took off 0 bases at V and 7 bases at J, with 3 bases between the two ends. CDR3 length equals 10 residues. CDR3 nucleotide sequence: TGCAGCGTTGAAGATAGTGGCTACACCTTC. It is translated as CSVEDSGYTF.